These 25 T cell receptor beta chains share one sample of origin, sequenced in a study of blood T cell repertoires in COVID-19. TCRdb's copy holds only in-frame clones and misses some; the assay was immunoSEQ multiplex PCR. The sample lists about 86,000 clones; 80% to 85% were seen once. Sequences were obtained from peripheral blood. The receptors were gathered from a woman older than 75 with active or convalescent COVID-19.

V and J are TRBV11-2 and TRBJ2-1, with 8 bases that match TRBD1. V trimming: 1 base; J trimming: 9 bases; junction bases outside the gene matches: 11. CDR3 size: 16 residues. CDR1 is SGHAT and CDR2 is FQNNGV in the germline V gene. CDR3 sequence reads: CASSLVSGGVSSEQFF. Written as DNA, the CDR3 is TGTGCCAGCAGCTTAGTATCAGGGGGCGTCTCAAGTGAGCAGTTCTTC.

The chain links TRBV4-1 to TRBJ1-2; 10 nucleotides align to TRBD1. The CDR3 is 20 residues long. V trimming: 2 bases; J trimming: 1 base; junction bases outside the gene matches: 16. Germline loops: CDR1 MGHRA, CDR2 YSYEKL. CDR3 loop: CASSQQRGGTGDHFNYGYTF. The CDR3 bases are TGCGCCAGCAGCCAACAAAGGGGGGGGACAGGGGACCACTTTAACTATGGCTACACCTTC.

The genes are TRBV2 and TRBJ2-7; 12 nucleotides align to TRBD2. This CDR3 spans 15 amino acids. The germline CDR1 and CDR2 sequences are SNHLY and FYNNEI. The V segment lost 6 bases and the J segment 5 bases; nucleotides outside the gene matches: 8. The CDR3 loop reads CASRLGLAGWNEQYF. The CDR3 DNA follows: TGTGCCAGCAGACTAGGACTAGCGGGGTGGAACGAGCAGTACTTC. The whole variable domain, remainder taken from reference TRBV2 and TRBJ2-7, is EPEVTQTPSHQVTQMGQEVILRCVPISNHLYFYWYRQILGQKVEFLVSFYNNEISEKSEIFDDQFSVERPDGSNFTLKIRSTKLEDSAMYFCASRLGLAGWNEQYFGPGTRLTVT.

The V gene is TRBV29-1, the J gene TRBJ2-2; D is possibly TRBD1 (5 bases). The CDR3 contains 13 residues. Germline values: CDR1 SQVTM, CDR2 ANQGSEA. Trimming left V 5 bases short and J 6 bases short, with 13 bases between. The CDR3 nucleotides are TGCAGCGTTTCGGCAGGGTCGCCCGGGGAGCTGTTTTTT. Translation: CSVSAGSPGELFF.

This chain uses TRBV15 with TRBJ2-1; 7 nucleotides line up with TRBD1. Germline values: CDR1 LNHNV, CDR2 YYDKDF (reference sequence). V was pared by 1 base and J by 7 bases, with 4 bases of the junction left unmatched. CDR3 size: 14 residues. CDR3 sequence (DNA): TGTGCCACCAGCAGAGTTCTCAGGGGGAATGAGCAGTTCTTC. Residues: CATSRVLRGNEQFF.

V gene TRBV28 combines with J gene TRBJ1-2, with D possibly TRBD1 on 6 matching bases. The germline V gene encodes CDR1 MDHEN and CDR2 SYDVKM. The CDR3 totals 13 residues. V shed 6 bases and J shed 4 bases, with 12 bases lying between them. This CDR3 reads CASSSGQIYGYTF. As DNA, the CDR3 is TGTGCCAGCAGCTCCGGACAGATCTATGGCTACACCTTC.

V is TRBV6-5 and J is TRBJ1-5; D possibly corresponds to TRBD1 (5 bases). Trimming left V 6 bases short and J 5 bases short, with 8 bases between. The CDR3 runs to 12 residues. The germline V gene encodes CDR1 MNHEY and CDR2 SVGAGI. CDR3 sequence (DNA): TGTGCCAGCAGAGTAGGGGATCAGCCCCAGCATTTT. Its protein product is CASRVGDQPQHF.

The chain has TRBV7-3 and TRBJ2-5; 9 bases match TRBD1. With V trimmed by 5 bases and J by 5 bases, 6 bases remained unmatched. The CDR3 runs 14 residues. The germline gives CDR1 SGHTA, CDR2 FQGTGA. The CDR3: CASSATGGVETQYF. The CDR3 DNA follows: TGTGCCAGCAGCGCGACAGGGGGTGTGGAGACCCAGTACTTC.

This chain links TRBV4-1 with TRBJ2-2; possibly TRBD1 for D (6 bases). The V gene's germline CDR1 is MGHRA and CDR2 YSYEKL. The CDR3 consists of 15 residues. Between the trimmed V and J ends, which lost 4 bases and 2 bases, there was a span of 11 bases. The CDR3 bases are TGCGCCAGCAGCCCACAGGGTGGTAACACCGGGGAGCTGTTTTTT. Encoded protein: CASSPQGGNTGELFF.

The chain has TRBV3-1 (or the pseudogene TRBV3-2) and TRBJ1-2; TRBD1 might be the D (5 bases). V was cut by 2 bases and J by 0 bases, with 19 bases left in between. The CDR3 has 18 amino acids. CDR1 is LGHDT and CDR2 is YNNKEL in the germline V gene (reference sequence). The CDR3 coding sequence is TGTGCCAGCAGCCAATTCCCAGGGAGGTGGGAAGCTAACTATGGCTACACCTTC. This encodes CASSQFPGRWEANYGYTF.

The chain recombines TRBV19 with TRBJ1-5; D is undetermined. The V gene lost 3 bases and the J gene lost 0 bases, with 12 bases spanning the gap. Germline V lookup: CDR1 LNHDA, CDR2 SQIVND (reference sequence). There are 16 residues in the CDR3. In DNA, the CDR3 is TGTGCCAGTAGTATCGGGTTTGAATATAGCAATCAGCCCCAGCATTTT. Its protein product is CASSIGFEYSNQPQHF. The full variable domain, rest sourced from reference TRBV19 and TRBJ1-5, is DGGITQSPKYLFRKEGQNVTLSCEQNLNHDAMYWYRQDPGQGLRLIYYSQIVNDFQKGDIAEGYSVSREKKESFPLTVTSAQKNPTAFYLCASSIGFEYSNQPQHFGDGTRLSIL.

V and J are TRBV11-1 and TRBJ1-4, with a possible D match to TRBD1 (6 bases). V gave up 2 bases and J gave up 6 bases, with 10 bases separating them. Germline-derived CDR1 and CDR2 are SGHAT and FQDESV (reference sequence). This CDR3 contains 14 residues. The DNA for the CDR3 is TGTGCCAGCAGCTTAACAGGGCGTTATGAAAAACTGTTTTTT. Amino acids: CASSLTGRYEKLFF.

The chain recombines TRBV6-1 with TRBJ2-1; the match to TRBD1 covers 7 bases. Looked up from germline, CDR1 is MNHNS and CDR2 is SASEGT. This CDR3 contains 14 residues. J was trimmed by 10 bases and V by 1 base; bases with no gene match: 7. The CDR3 loop reads CASSEEGAIGEQFF. Written as DNA, the CDR3 is TGTGCCAGCAGTGAAGAGGGGGCCATAGGGGAGCAGTTCTTC.

This chain's CDR3 is CASRVGTGGYYEQYF. CDR3 nucleotides: TGTGCCAGCAGGGTCGGGACAGGGGGCTATTACGAGCAGTACTTC. V and J are TRBV2 and TRBJ2-7; 12 positions match TRBD1. Per the germline V gene, CDR1 is SNHLY and CDR2 is FYNNEI. J gave up 4 bases and V 6 bases, and 7 bases lay outside the gene matches. The CDR3 has 15 residues.

V is TRBV5-1 and J is TRBJ2-2; D is perhaps TRBD2 (5 bases). V was cut by 3 bases and J by 3 bases, with 9 bases left in between. The CDR3 contains 14 residues. The germline V gene has CDR1 SGHRS and CDR2 YFSETQ. The CDR3 DNA reads TGCGCCAGCAGCTCGACCGGGGACACCGGGGAGCTGTTTTTT. Translated: CASSSTGDTGELFF.

V gene TRBV19 combines with J gene TRBJ1-2; the match to TRBD1 covers 10 bases. The J segment lost 2 bases and the V segment lost 5 bases, leaving 2 bases of the junction unmatched. CDR1 is LNHDA, CDR2 SQIVND, per germline (reference sequence). This CDR3 spans 14 amino acids. CDR3 nucleotides: TGTGCCAGTAGTGGGACAGGGGAAAACTATGGCTACACCTTC. Protein product: CASSGTGENYGYTF. Full variable domain (rest looked up from reference TRBV19 and TRBJ1-2): DGGITQSPKYLFRKEGQNVTLSCEQNLNHDAMYWYRQDPGQGLRLIYYSQIVNDFQKGDIAEGYSVSREKKESFPLTVTSAQKNPTAFYLCASSGTGENYGYTFGSGTRLTVV.

The chain couples TRBV5-8 to TRBJ2-3; maybe TRBD2 (6 bases). The CDR3 runs to 16 residues. The V gene lost 1 base and the J gene lost 2 bases, with 14 bases spanning the gap. Germline lookup yields CDR1 SGHTS and CDR2 YDEGEE. The CDR3 DNA sequence: TGTGCCAGCAGCTTGTTCGGGGGTAAACTCACAGATACGCAGTATTTT. Protein sequence: CASSLFGGKLTDTQYF.

The V gene is TRBV6-5, the J gene TRBJ1-1; D unclear. The germline gives CDR1 MNHEY, CDR2 SVGAGI. The CDR3 contains 12 residues. Between the trimmed V and J ends, which lost 8 bases and 1 base, there was a span of 8 bases. The CDR3 DNA reads as TGTGCCAGCGAGGGTACGAACACTGAAGCTTTCTTT. As protein: CASEGTNTEAFF.

Note on this clone: A read error may account for a junction end that differs from germline. The chain combines TRBV19 with TRBJ1-2; D unclear. This CDR3 region has 15 residues. Looked up from germline, CDR1 is LNHDA and CDR2 is SQIVND (reference sequence). CDR3 in amino acids: CASSIARQVSSWLLF. The CDR3 nucleotides read TGTGCCAGTAGTATCGCGAGACAAGTCTCTTCTTGGCTACTCTTC.

This clone was observed a single time. The chain uses TRBV19 and TRBJ2-1; 13 nucleotides line up with TRBD2. This CDR3 has 14 amino acids. Trimming at V came to 7 bases and at J to 7 bases, leaving 4 bases not matched to a gene. Germline values: CDR1 LNHDA, CDR2 SQIVND (reference sequence). The CDR3 nucleotides read TGTGCCAGTACATCGACTAGCGGGAGGAATGAGCAGTTCTTC. This gives the protein CASTSTSGRNEQFF. The whole variable domain, filled in from reference TRBV19 and TRBJ2-1, reads DGGITQSPKYLFRKEGQNVTLSCEQNLNHDAMYWYRQDPGQGLRLIYYSQIVNDFQKGDIAEGYSVSREKKESFPLTVTSAQKNPTAFYLCASTSTSGRNEQFFGPGTRLTVL.

This chain uses TRBV29-1 with TRBJ2-7, with unresolved D. The V gene's germline CDR1 is SQVTM and CDR2 ANQGSEA. CDR3 length: 13 amino acids. V was trimmed by 3 bases and J by 7 bases, leaving 16 bases between them. CDR3 nucleotides: TGCAGCGTTGATTCTTCCCCCCTCGGGGAGCAGTACTTC. Translated, it gives CSVDSSPLGEQYF.

This chain joins TRBV6-5 and TRBJ2-3; possible D gene TRBD1, 8 bases. Trimming took 7 bases from V and 4 from J, leaving 18 bases between them. The germline CDR1 and CDR2 sequences are MNHEY and SVGAGI. The CDR3 has 15 amino acids. Here the CDR3 DNA reads TGTGCCAGCACTATTCAGGGGGCGGGGGCAGATACGCAGTATTTT. Translation gives CASTIQGAGADTQYF.

The rearrangement links TRBV3-1 (or the pseudogene TRBV3-2) to TRBJ1-2; 8 bases fit TRBD1. The germline gives CDR1 LGHDT, CDR2 YNNKEL (reference sequence). V was clipped by 0 bases and J by 7 bases; unmatched bases: 7. The CDR3 extends over 15 amino acids. CDR3 in DNA: TGTGCCAGCAGCCAAGATGCGACTACAGGGGGTGGCTACACCTTC. Protein: CASSQDATTGGGYTF.

The gene calls are TRBV2 and TRBJ1-4; 9 bases agree with TRBD1. In germline, CDR1 is SNHLY, CDR2 FYNNEI. The CDR3 covers 14 residues. V was pared by 6 bases and J by 8 bases, with 7 bases of the junction left unmatched. As DNA, the CDR3 is TGTGCCAGCAGAACAGGGGGCGGGCGGGAAAAACTGTTTTTT. Translation gives CASRTGGGREKLFF.

Comments on this clone: This same CDR3 is encoded by further DNA sequences in the sample. This chain connects TRBV15 to TRBJ2-7, with TRBD1 matching over 10 bases. This CDR3 has 15 residues. V lost 3 bases and J lost 1; bases outside the gene matches: 3. CDR1 is LNHNV and CDR2 is YYDKDF in the germline V gene (reference sequence). CDR3 region: CATSRGTGESYEQYF. The CDR3 DNA is TGTGCCACCAGCAGGGGGACAGGGGAGTCCTACGAGCAGTACTTC.